A single sample gave rise to the 29 T cell receptor beta chains below, sequenced in a study of radiation and T cells in renal cell carcinoma. The time point: blood 4 weeks post-SBRT, at nephrectomy. Noted treatment: 15 Gy SBRT to primary tumor, nephrectomy 4 weeks later. Some clones are missing from TCRdb's copy, which holds only in-frame ones; the method was immunoSEQ multiplex PCR. This sample yields 30,000 to 40,000 clones, of which over 70% are seen a single time; around a third belongs to the top ten. Source: blood, taken from a patient whose treatment included radiotherapy and nephrectomy. Receptors were obtained from a man aged 55 to 69 with renal cell carcinoma.

The chain has TRBV5-6 and TRBJ2-7; D could derive from TRBD1 or TRBD2 (7 bases each). Looked up from germline, CDR1 is SGHDT and CDR2 is YYEEEE. Trimming cost V 3 bases and J 4 bases, with 29 bases left between them. The CDR3 runs to 19 residues. CDR3 sequence (DNA): TGTGCCAGCAGCTACTTTTACATAGGGGGCGGGAGTTTGGGGTACGAGCAGTACTTC. It is translated as CASSYFYIGGGSLGYEQYF. Full variable domain (missing parts from reference TRBV5-6 and TRBJ2-7): DAGVTQSPTHLIKTRGQQVTLRCSPKSGHDTVSWYQQALGQGPQFIFQYYEEEERQRGNFPDRFSGHQFPNYSSELNVNALLLGDSALYLCASSYFYIGGGSLGYEQYFGPGTRLTVT.

This chain joins TRBV5-1 and TRBJ2-6; 9 bases agree with TRBD1. V dropped 7 bases and J dropped 3; count of bases not matched to a gene: 5. This CDR3 has 15 amino acids. Per germline, CDR1 SGHRS and CDR2 YFSETQ. Here the CDR3 reads CASGTGSSGANVLTF. CDR3 nucleotide sequence: TGCGCCAGCGGGACAGGGAGTAGTGGGGCCAACGTCCTGACTTTC.

This chain uses TRBV7-9 with TRBJ2-1; 13 nucleotides line up with TRBD2. There are 15 residues in the CDR3. Trimming at V came to 6 bases and at J to 7 bases, leaving 6 bases not matched to a gene. Germline CDR1 SEHNR, CDR2 FQNEAQ (reference sequence). CDR3 coding DNA: TGTGCCAGCAGGAGAGGACTAGCGGGAGCAAATGAGCAGTTCTTC. Translating it yields CASRRGLAGANEQFF.

The chain carries TRBV2 and TRBJ2-5; 13 nucleotides match TRBD2. Trimming removed 7 bases from V and 5 bases from J; junction bases left unmatched: 4. Per germline, CDR1 SNHLY and CDR2 FYNNEI. The CDR3 sequence is 14 residues long. The CDR3 is CASTGLAGDETQYF. The CDR3 DNA follows: TGTGCCAGCACTGGACTAGCGGGAGATGAGACCCAGTACTTC.

This clone was detected only a few times. The chain carries TRBV5-1 and TRBJ2-7; 7 nucleotides agree with TRBD1. The germline CDR1 and CDR2 sequences are SGHRS and YFSETQ. The CDR3 consists of 16 residues. Trimming removed 6 bases from V and 1 base from J; junction bases left unmatched: 13. The CDR3 protein is CASNLVPRDRSYEQYF. CDR3 in DNA: TGCGCCAGCAATCTCGTCCCACGGGACAGATCCTACGAGCAGTACTTC.

V and J are TRBV14 and TRBJ2-5; 11 bases agree with TRBD1. This CDR3 spans 18 amino acids. J gave up 1 base and V 0 bases, and 7 bases lay outside the gene matches. In germline, CDR1 is SGHDN, CDR2 FVKESK. In DNA form, the CDR3 reads TGTGCCAGCAGCCAAGATTTTGGGACAGGGGGGCGCCAAGAGACCCAGTACTTC. Its translation is CASSQDFGTGGRQETQYF.

The rearrangement uses TRBV7-9 and TRBJ2-7; 9 bases agree with TRBD2. After removal of 5 bases from V and 5 bases from J, the junction contained 7 bases not matched to a gene. The CDR3 runs 14 residues. CDR1 SEHNR and CDR2 FQNEAQ come from the germline V gene (reference sequence). The CDR3: CASSQPGLAHEQYF. CDR3 sequence (DNA): TGTGCCAGCAGCCAACCGGGACTAGCCCACGAGCAGTACTTC.

This sequence joins TRBV5-1 and TRBJ2-2, with a weak D call TRBD2 (5 bases). Germline lookup yields CDR1 SGHRS and CDR2 YFSETQ. The CDR3 length is 15 residues. V was cut by 1 base and J by 5 bases, with 12 bases left in between. In nucleotides, the CDR3 is TGCGCCAGCAGCTTGTTCTCTAGCTTTACCGGGGAGCTGTTTTTT. Translating gives CASSLFSSFTGELFF.

The chain employs TRBV29-1 and TRBJ2-7; TRBD1 might be the D (6 bases). The CDR3 has 12 amino acids. The V end lost 4 bases, the J end lost 3 bases, and 10 bases lay between the germline ends. Germline lookup yields CDR1 SQVTM and CDR2 ANQGSEA. The CDR3 loop is CSVVGTNYEQYF. In DNA form, the CDR3 reads TGCAGCGTTGTGGGGACAAACTACGAGCAGTACTTC.

This chain joins TRBV18 and TRBJ2-7; 8 nucleotides match TRBD1. The CDR3 is 13 residues long. Per germline, CDR1 KGHSH and CDR2 LQKENI. Trimming removed 8 bases from V and 6 bases from J; junction bases left unmatched: 9. CDR3: CASVLGQDREQYF. CDR3 coding DNA: TGTGCCAGCGTCTTGGGACAGGATCGCGAGCAGTACTTC. Full variable domain (outside the CDR3, taken from reference TRBV18 and TRBJ2-7): NAGVMQNPRHLVRRRGQEARLRCSPMKGHSHVYWYRQLPEEGLKFMVYLQKENIIDESGMPKERFSAEFPKEGPSILRIQQVVRGDSAAYFCASVLGQDREQYFGPGTRLTVT.

This chain uses TRBV18 with TRBJ2-1, with unresolved D. From germline, CDR1 is KGHSH and CDR2 LQKENI. Trimming shortened V by 5 bases and J by 5 bases, and 7 bases separated the two germline ends. There are 12 residues in the CDR3. CDR3 in amino acids: CASSWSDNEQFF. The CDR3, as DNA: TGTGCCAGCTCATGGTCTGACAATGAGCAGTTCTTC.

This CDR3 is CASIHRYQAGTYEQYF. The CDR3 region has the DNA TGTGCCAGCATACATCGTTACCAGGCAGGCACCTACGAGCAGTACTTC. The chain uses TRBV2 and TRBJ2-7; D unresolved. The CDR3 spans 16 residues. Deletions cut 7 bases from V and 2 bases from J, with 21 bases between. Looked up from germline, CDR1 is SNHLY and CDR2 is FYNNEI.

This sequence joins TRBV6-6 and TRBJ1-2; 10 nucleotides align to TRBD1. The CDR3 totals 14 residues. J lost 8 bases, V lost 2 bases, and 5 bases had no gene match. Germline values: CDR1 MNHNY, CDR2 SVGAGI (reference sequence). The CDR3 spells CASSYGGTGDGYTF. Here the CDR3 DNA reads TGTGCCAGCAGTTACGGTGGGACAGGGGACGGCTACACCTTC.

The count of this clone is one. The rearrangement links TRBV2 to TRBJ1-3; 7 nucleotides agree with TRBD1. The CDR3 consists of 19 residues. Germline-derived CDR1 and CDR2 are SNHLY and FYNNEI. Germline trimming cut 4 bases from V and 0 bases from J; bases unmatched to any gene: 15. As DNA, the CDR3 is TGTGCCAGCAGTGCAATCAGGGGGACGGCTTCCTTCTCTGGAAACACCATATATTTT. This sequence encodes CASSAIRGTASFSGNTIYF.

The table lists this clone with a few counts. The chain is built from TRBV5-1 and TRBJ2-1, with TRBD2 as a possible D gene (6 bases). CDR1 is SGHRS, CDR2 YFSETQ, per germline. This CDR3 region has 16 residues. V was trimmed by 0 bases and J by 2 bases, leaving 12 bases between them. The chain's CDR3 is CASSLGTGDAYNEQFF. DNA of the CDR3: TGCGCCAGCAGCTTGGGAACGGGAGACGCCTACAATGAGCAGTTCTTC.

This sequence joins TRBV21-1 and TRBJ2-2; no DNA check was done on the table's D call, TRBD1. TRBV21-1 constitutes a pseudogene. CDR3 size: 17 residues. CDR3 bases: TGTGCCAGCAGCAAAGGGGCGACAGGGATCAACACCGGGGAGCTGTTTTTT. Its protein is CASSKGATGINTGELFF.

This chain links TRBV7-8 with TRBJ2-5, with 7 bases matching TRBD1. Germline CDR1 reads SGHVS; CDR2 reads FQNEAQ. Trimming at V came to 4 bases and at J to 4 bases, leaving 9 bases not matched to a gene. The CDR3 totals 15 residues. CDR3 sequence (DNA): TGTGCCAGCAGCTGGCTGAGGGCAGGGGGAGAGACCCAGTACTTC. Amino acid sequence: CASSWLRAGGETQYF.

In the case of this clone: The junction differs from germline at one of its ends, possibly a read error. The CDR3 DNA reads TGTGCCAACAGTCGACCAAACATCTACGGACTAGCGGGAGGTAGCGAGCAGTACTTC. Protein: CANSRPNIYGLAGGSEQYF. J is TRBJ2-7 and V is TRBV2, with TRBD2 identical over 14 bases. The CDR3 spans 19 residues. CDR1 and CDR2 (germline): SNHLY, FYNNEI.

This chain connects TRBV10-3 to TRBJ2-2; 12 bases fit TRBD2. The CDR3 is 15 residues long. With V trimmed by 4 bases and J by 4 bases, 1 base remained unmatched. Per germline, CDR1 ENHRY and CDR2 SYGVKD. CDR3 protein: CAISGTSGVTGELFF. CDR3 DNA: TGTGCCATCAGTGGGACTAGCGGGGTCACCGGGGAGCTGTTTTTT.

The rearrangement joins TRBV11-2 to TRBJ1-2, with a tentative D call TRBD1 (6 bases). V shed 1 base and J shed 0 bases, with 12 bases lying between them. Germline CDR1 is SGHAT and CDR2 is FQNNGV. This CDR3 region has 16 residues. CDR3 bases: TGTGCCAGCAGCTTAGTTCGGACAGACACTAACTATGGCTACACCTTC. Its translation: CASSLVRTDTNYGYTF.

The rearrangement uses TRBV6-1 and TRBJ1-1; D ambiguous. V was pared by 6 bases and J by 2 bases, with 13 bases between. The CDR3 is 14 amino acids. Germline V gene data show CDR1 as MNHNS and CDR2 as SASEGT. The CDR3 sequence is CASSTDILNTEAFF. CDR3 sequence (DNA): TGTGCCAGCAGCACAGACATCCTCAACACTGAAGCTTTCTTT.

This clone was recorded only once. The chain employs TRBV5-1 and TRBJ2-2, with 8 bases that match TRBD2. Germline V gene lookup returns CDR1 SGHRS and CDR2 YFSETQ. V was pared by 4 bases and J by 7 bases, with 6 bases of the junction left unmatched. CDR3 length: 14 amino acids. CDR3 amino acids: CASSRGGQNGELFF. In DNA, the CDR3 is TGCGCCAGCAGCCGCGGGGGGCAGAACGGGGAGCTGTTTTTT.

This clone was observed once. V is TRBV4-1 and J is TRBJ1-2, with a possible D match to TRBD1 (6 bases). Germline CDR1 is MGHRA and CDR2 is YSYEKL. The CDR3 is made up of 14 amino acids. Trimming stripped 1 base from V and 7 bases from J, with 13 bases between. The CDR3 loop reads CASSQVGGLAGYTF. The CDR3 region has the DNA TGCGCCAGCAGCCAAGTCGGGGGGCTGGCTGGCTACACCTTC.

This chain links TRBV9 with TRBJ1-2, with D perhaps matching TRBD1 (6 bases). The CDR3 has 13 amino acids. V shed 3 bases and J shed 5 bases, with 11 bases lying between them. Germline V gene data show CDR1 as SGDLS and CDR2 as YYNGEE. This CDR3 is CASSAGAVYGYTF. The CDR3 DNA follows: TGTGCCAGCAGCGCAGGGGCCGTTTATGGCTACACCTTC.

This clone occurred once. V gene TRBV6-5 combines with J gene TRBJ2-2, with D tentatively TRBD1 (5 bases). The length of the CDR3 is 15 residues. The germline V gene encodes CDR1 MNHEY and CDR2 SVGAGI. V gave up 2 bases and J gave up 3 bases, with 10 bases separating them. CDR3 in amino acids: CASSYGQGDTGELFF. The CDR3 coding sequence is TGTGCCAGCAGTTACGGGCAGGGCGACACCGGGGAGCTGTTTTTT.

This clone occurred once. The chain carries TRBV5-1 and TRBJ1-1; D is uncertain. Germline CDR1 is SGHRS and CDR2 is YFSETQ. This CDR3 has 14 residues. V gave up 3 bases and J gave up 3 bases, with 12 bases separating them. The CDR3 loop reads CASSSRQTDTEAFF. In DNA, the CDR3 is TGCGCCAGCAGCTCCAGACAAACGGACACTGAAGCTTTCTTT.

There are a few counts of this clone. The chain has TRBV7-2 and TRBJ1-1, with TRBD1 as a possible D gene (5 bases). The CDR3 loop spans 11 amino acids. V dropped 5 bases and J dropped 6 bases, with 7 bases sitting between them. Germline assignment: CDR1 SGHTA and CDR2 FQGNSA. The CDR3 coding sequence is TGTGCCAGCAGCAGGGGTCCTGAAGCTTTCTTT. Protein product: CASSRGPEAFF.

This clone was observed a single time. The CDR3 loop reads CASSLAIGEMNTEAFF. Here the CDR3 DNA reads TGCGCCAGCAGCTTGGCCATCGGGGAGATGAACACTGAAGCTTTCTTT. The gene calls are TRBV5-1 and TRBJ1-1; no firm D call. The germline CDR1 and CDR2 sequences are SGHRS and YFSETQ. There are 16 residues in the CDR3. V lost 0 bases to trimming and J lost 0 bases, with 12 bases between them.

CDR3 loop: CASKQRSGNTIYF. CDR3 in DNA: TGTGCCAGCAAACAACGCTCTGGAAACACCATATATTTT. The chain has TRBV27 and TRBJ1-3; no reliable D call. Looked up from germline, CDR1 is MNHEY and CDR2 is SMNVEV (reference sequence). V shed 7 bases and J shed 0 bases, with 7 bases lying between them. This CDR3 is built from 13 residues.